One and the same sample provided the 8 T cell receptor beta chains below, sequenced in a study of blood T cells in healthy people across ages. Together with a sample-barcoded 5' primer, a J-beta primer mix was included in a second PCR lasting about 7 to 12 cycles. TCRdb independently ran MiXCR on the 5' RACE reads; one entry per CDR3 protein. The table includes about 970,000 distinct CDR3 sequences, 51% detected once. The sample consisted of blood. These receptor sequences come from a woman aged 60-75 years in good health.

This chain joins TRBV2 and TRBJ2-7, with 8 bases lining up with TRBD1. The DNA end favors TRBJ2-5, so the J call may be wrong. Looked up from germline, CDR1 is SNHLY and CDR2 is FYNNEI. The CDR3 runs 13 residues. The CDR3 region is CASSDDRGQTQYF. CDR3 DNA sequence: TGTGCCAGCAGTGATGACAGGGGACAGACCCAGTACTTC.

The chain uses TRBV11-2 and TRBJ2-2, with no clear D. The CDR3 loop spans 14 amino acids. Germline V gene lookup returns CDR1 SGHAT and CDR2 FQNNGV. The V gene lost 1 base and the J gene lost 7 bases, with 10 bases spanning the gap. CDR3 in DNA: TGTGCCAGCAGCTTAGGACGAGACCTCGGGGAGCTGTTTTTT. Its protein product is CASSLGRDLGELFF.

In regard to this clonotype: Its ends do not fully match the called genes, so a read error is possible. The V and J genes are TRBV20-1 and TRBJ1-5; D gene ambiguous. Germline lookup yields CDR1 DFQATT and CDR2 SNEGSKA (reference sequence). The CDR3 is 14 amino acids. The CDR3 DNA reads TGCAGTGCTAGGTCAGTCTATAGCAATCAGCCCCACCATTTT. It yields the protein CSARSVYSNQPHHF.

The chain links TRBV18 to TRBJ2-7; no firm D call. Trimming removed 3 bases at V and 6 bases at J, with 9 bases between. The CDR3 spans 12 residues. The germline CDR1 and CDR2 sequences are KGHSH and LQKENI. The CDR3 sequence: CASSPNSREQYF. As DNA, the CDR3 is TGTGCCAGCTCACCGAATTCGCGCGAGCAGTACTTC.

This clonotype appeared a few times. The rearrangement uses TRBV7-2 and TRBJ1-5; D ambiguous. The V gene lost 3 bases and the J gene lost 3 bases, with 6 bases spanning the gap. This CDR3 spans 13 amino acids. Germline loops: CDR1 SGHTA, CDR2 FQGNSA. The CDR3 DNA sequence: TGTGCCAGCAGCTTGGACTTCAATCAGCCCCAGCATTTT. Amino acids: CASSLDFNQPQHF.

The chain joins TRBV7-3 to TRBJ2-1; 7 bases align to TRBD2. The CDR3 spans 15 residues. The V and J ends lost 5 bases and 6 bases, in that order; junction bases with no gene match: 10. From germline, CDR1 is SGHTA and CDR2 FQGTGA. This chain's CDR3 is CASSHRAGVPNEQFF. CDR3 DNA: TGTGCCAGCAGCCACCGTGCGGGAGTCCCCAATGAGCAGTTCTTC.

The chain links TRBV29-1 to TRBJ1-1; the match to TRBD1 covers 7 bases. Per germline, CDR1 SQVTM and CDR2 ANQGSEA. J was trimmed by 3 bases and V by 4 bases; bases with no gene match: 5. The length of the CDR3 is 13 residues. CDR3 in amino acids: CSVGTGYDTEAFF. In nucleotides, the CDR3 is TGCAGCGTTGGGACAGGTTACGACACTGAAGCTTTCTTT.

The chain combines TRBV11-3 with TRBJ2-3; D unresolved. Trimming removed 5 bases from V and 5 bases from J, with 11 bases in between. Per germline, CDR1 SGHNT and CDR2 YENEEA. The CDR3 spans 13 residues. CDR3 in amino acids: CASSGRLEDTQYF. The CDR3 DNA is TGTGCCAGCAGCGGACGCCTAGAAGATACGCAGTATTTT.